This TCR beta chain was captured in a study of beta chain features in type 1 diabetes. Worth noting for this clone: What it binds is not known.

Study conclusions and caveats: All four CD4+ subsets of Type 1 diabetes patients contained TCRB CDR3s that were moderately but significantly shorter.

Of the isolated RNA, all was reverse transcribed, and so the sequenced material was expressed TCRB transcripts. Only in-frame clones appear in the TCRdb table, and some are missing; sequencing was by immunoSEQ multiplex PCR. Among 300,000 to 350,000 clones listed, approximately 12% were seen once. Sequenced input: naive CD4+ T cells from blood. This TCR was recovered from a woman younger than 35 with type 1 diabetes.

The CDR3 sequence is CASMLDNEQFF. Here the CDR3 DNA reads TGTGCCAGCATGCTAGACAATGAGCAGTTCTTC. The gene calls are TRBV28 and TRBJ2-1; no reliable D call. The V gene's germline CDR1 is MDHEN and CDR2 SYDVKM. The CDR3 consists of 11 residues. Trimming cost V 7 bases and J 5 bases, with 6 bases left between them.